The 14 T cell receptor beta chains below all came from one sample that was sequenced in a study of blood T cell repertoires in COVID-19. Measured with immunoSEQ multiplex PCR; TCRdb has only the in-frame clones, and not every one. The data contain 200,000 to 300,000 clones, around 90% of them seen just once; the ten biggest clones take up more than 0.65%. Sequenced sample: peripheral blood. These receptors came from a man in his thirties or forties with COVID-19, enrolled during active disease.

The chain carries TRBV29-1 and TRBJ2-2; 7 bases line up with TRBD1. The V gene end was trimmed by 5 bases and the J gene end by 1 base; junction bases not matched to a gene: 7. The CDR3 has 15 residues. CDR1 and CDR2 from the germline V gene are SQVTM and ANQGSEA. The DNA for the CDR3 is TGCAGCGTTAGTTTTGGACAGGTGAACACCGGGGAGCTGTTTTTT. Translated, it gives CSVSFGQVNTGELFF.

The V and J genes are TRBV7-9 and TRBJ1-2; D may be TRBD1 (6 bases). This CDR3 contains 14 residues. Trimming cost V 6 bases and J 6 bases, with 17 bases left between them. Germline V gene sequence: CDR1 SEHNR, CDR2 FQNEAQ (reference sequence). In DNA, the CDR3 is TGTGCCAGCAGTTTTGAACAGGGACGGCATGGCTACACCTTC. Protein product: CASSFEQGRHGYTF.

The chain carries TRBV4-1 and TRBJ2-1; TRBD1 matches 9 bases. Trimming at V came to 4 bases and at J to 5 bases, leaving 12 bases not matched to a gene. The CDR3 is 17 residues long. The V gene's germline CDR1 is MGHRA and CDR2 YSYEKL. CDR3 amino acids: CASSPSPSGTGNNEQFF. The CDR3 DNA sequence: TGCGCCAGCAGCCCGTCACCCTCCGGGACAGGGAACAATGAGCAGTTCTTC.

This chain connects TRBV2 to TRBJ2-7; weak D call: TRBD1 (6 bases). Germline assignment: CDR1 SNHLY and CDR2 FYNNEI. V lost 4 bases to trimming and J lost 2 bases, with 12 bases between them. CDR3 length: 14 amino acids. Here the CDR3 reads CASSAQGPTYEQYF. CDR3 sequence (DNA): TGTGCCAGCAGTGCGCAGGGGCCAACCTACGAGCAGTACTTC.

CDR3 in amino acids: CASSEAAAGGYEQYF. DNA of the CDR3: TGTGCCAGCAGTGAAGCCGCGGCAGGAGGCTACGAGCAGTACTTC. This chain joins TRBV6-1 and TRBJ2-7, with TRBD2 as a possible D gene (5 bases). CDR3 length: 15 residues. Trimming took 0 bases from V and 3 from J, leaving 12 bases between them. CDR1 is MNHNS, CDR2 SASEGT, per germline.

CDR3 protein: CASSLRDRGHGGELFF. The CDR3 region has the DNA TGTGCCAGCAGCTTACGGGACAGGGGGCATGGCGGGGAGCTGTTTTTT. The chain is built from TRBV7-6 and TRBJ2-2; 12 bases are a match to TRBD1. The V gene's germline CDR1 is SGHVS and CDR2 FNYEAQ. V lost 2 bases, J lost 7 bases, and 5 bases stayed unmatched. This CDR3 has 16 residues.

The chain recombines TRBV7-9 with TRBJ2-5; D might be TRBD2 (6 bases). Germline CDR1 SEHNR, CDR2 FQNEAQ (reference sequence). This CDR3 is built from 15 residues. Trimming took 0 bases from V and 2 from J, leaving 10 bases between them. The CDR3 sequence is CASSLARAGQETQYF. As DNA, the CDR3 is TGTGCCAGCAGCTTAGCGCGGGCGGGGCAAGAGACCCAGTACTTC.

This chain links TRBV3-1 (or the pseudogene TRBV3-2) with TRBJ1-6, with D maybe TRBD1 (6 bases). Germline lookup yields CDR1 LGHDT and CDR2 YNNKEL (reference sequence). Trimming removed 4 bases from V and 5 bases from J, with 15 bases in between. This CDR3 region has 16 residues. The CDR3 sequence: CASSPGHSSNNSPLHF. CDR3 sequence (DNA): TGTGCCAGCAGCCCGGGACATTCAAGCAATAATTCACCCCTCCACTTT.

Here the CDR3 reads CASSSQTSGETEAFF. DNA for the CDR3: TGTGCCAGCAGCTCACAAACCTCAGGGGAAACTGAAGCTTTCTTT. This chain uses TRBV13 with TRBJ1-1, with D perhaps TRBD1 (6 bases). The CDR3 consists of 15 residues. V lost 4 bases and J 5 bases, leaving 17 bases between the germline ends. The germline V gene encodes CDR1 PRHDT and CDR2 FYEKMQ (reference sequence).

The V call is TRBV25-1, the J call TRBJ2-5, with 7 nucleotides matching TRBD1. Germline-derived CDR1 and CDR2 are MGHDK and SYGVNS. The V gene end was trimmed by 4 bases and the J gene end by 1 base; junction bases not matched to a gene: 9. CDR3 size: 16 residues. The CDR3, as DNA: TGTGCCAGCAGTGGGTCAACAGGGGCCCCCCAAGAGACCCAGTACTTC. The encoded protein is CASSGSTGAPQETQYF.

The gene calls are TRBV27 and TRBJ2-3, with 11 bases aligning to TRBD2. Germline lookup yields CDR1 MNHEY and CDR2 SMNVEV (reference sequence). This CDR3 comprises 13 residues. The trim removed 6 bases at V and 6 bases at J, leaving 2 bases unmatched. The CDR3 DNA is TGTGCCAGCAGACTAGCGGGGGCGGATACGCAGTATTTT. This translates into CASRLAGADTQYF.

This chain uses TRBV15 with TRBJ1-5, with TRBD1 as a possible D gene (6 bases). Looked up from germline, CDR1 is LNHNV and CDR2 is YYDKDF (reference sequence). The CDR3 sequence is 16 residues long. V was pared by 1 base and J by 2 bases, with 12 bases between. In DNA form, the CDR3 reads TGTGCCACCAGCAGAGCGGGGGCGGGAGGCAATCAGCCCCAGCATTTT. Translation gives CATSRAGAGGNQPQHF.

Regarding this clone: One end of the junction fails to match germline, which may point to a read error. This chain connects TRBV5-1 to TRBJ2-7, with 7 bases aligning to TRBD2. The CDR3 spans 12 residues. Germline values: CDR1 SGHRS, CDR2 YFSETQ. The CDR3 nucleotides read TGCGCCAGCAGCGGCCGGGGGGAGCGGCTGCTCTTC. Translating it yields CASSGRGERLLF.

This chain connects TRBV6-6 to TRBJ2-2; no clear D gene. Germline CDR1 and CDR2: MNHNY and SVGAGI (reference sequence). The CDR3 contains 15 residues. Trimming pared 6 bases from V and 0 bases from J, leaving 11 bases between. CDR3 nucleotide sequence: TGTGCCAGCAGCGAACAGACCCCGAACACCGGGGAGCTGTTTTTT. Protein: CASSEQTPNTGELFF.